Sequencing of this TCR beta chain was carried out in a study of CD8 T cells in Susac syndrome. About this clonotype itself: Its antigen is not known.

Study-wide results and limits: The study conceded that its TCR sequencing and HLA analysis involved relatively few individuals.

CDR1 is SGHTA, CDR2 FQGNSA, per germline. Trimming removed 1 base at V and 2 bases at J, with 8 bases between. The CDR3 is 14 residues long. Random-hexamer reverse transcription was applied to about 0.45 to 1 ug RNA. Coverage of TCR beta CDR3 amplification by immunoSEQ multiplex PCR extended to 54 Vbeta and 13 Jbeta. TCRdb analysed the immunoSEQ multiplex PCR reads with MiXCR anew, one entry per CDR3 protein. Among about 440,000 distinct CDR3 sequences listed, 75% to 90% were seen once. This chain connects TRBV7-2 to TRBJ1-1; D not certain. Sample: CD8+ T cells from PBMCs. The source is a human donor with multiple sclerosis. The CDR3 region is CASSLVPGNTEAFF. As DNA, the CDR3 is TGTGCCAGCAGCTTAGTTCCGGGTAACACTGAAGCTTTCTTT.